This TCR beta chain was retrieved from a study of T cell responses to AZD1222 COVID-19 vaccine. General observations from the study: Baseline testing showed seropositivity in only 5 or 6 AZD1222 recipients. The study reported that nearly half of spike-specific TCRs target unmutated variant regions.

This CDR3 contains 11 residues. In germline, CDR1 is DFQATT, CDR2 SNEGSKA (reference sequence). V was trimmed by 3 bases and J by 6 bases, leaving 6 bases between them. Clones were read by immunoSEQ multiplex PCR, and TCRdb kept only the in-frame ones, dropping some. The data show fewer than 150,000 clones, 84% seen once. Remarks on this clone: Its specificity is unknown.

The TCR sequence derives from an adult in good health. The sequences come from peripheral blood, collected on day 0 of AZD1222 vaccination. The genes are TRBV20-1 and TRBJ2-1; D unresolved. This chain's CDR3 is CSASSANEQFF. The DNA of the CDR3 is TGCAGTGCTAGCTCAGCCAATGAGCAGTTCTTC.